Each of the 5 T cell receptor beta chains below was sequenced from the same sample in a study of T-cell reconstitution after alpha-beta-depleted transplantation in children. Preparing the TCRbeta library involved the use of unique molecular identifiers. MiXCR, run by TCRdb on the PCR reads, gives a single entry per CDR3 protein. The repertoire consists of roughly 200,000 distinct CDR3 sequences, with approximately 10% occurring once and the leading ten covering 6.2%. Source: PBMCs from the stem cell graft donor, taken from the stem cell graft. These TCRs come from a human donor who donated a stem cell graft to a child with acute lymphoblastic leukemia.

This clonotype was detected many times. The rearrangement joins TRBV6-5 to TRBJ1-1; TRBD1 matches at 12 bases. CDR3 length: 16 amino acids. CDR1 MNHEY and CDR2 SVGAGI come from the germline V gene. DNA of the CDR3: TGTGCGTCGGTCGGGACAGGGGGCGGCGGGCGGCCTGAAGCTTTCTTT. The encoded protein is CASVGTGGGGRPEAFF.

This chain joins TRBV6-2 or TRBV6-3 and TRBJ1-2; no firm D call. Per germline, CDR1 MNHEY and CDR2 SVGEGT. The CDR3 runs to 11 residues. V gave up 4 bases and J gave up 7 bases, with 7 bases separating them. CDR3 sequence (DNA): TGTGCCAGCAGTTCCGCTCGTGGCTACACCTTC. Translation: CASSSARGYTF.

This clonotype appeared a few times. The V call is TRBV7-6, the J call TRBJ2-5, with D perhaps matching TRBD2 (6 bases). Trimming shortened V by 8 bases and J by 5 bases, and 15 bases separated the two germline ends. CDR3 length: 13 residues. Germline V gives CDR1 SGHVS, CDR2 FNYEAQ. The CDR3 reads CASAQSGLETQYF. The CDR3 DNA reads TGTGCCAGCGCCCAAAGCGGGCTTGAGACCCAGTACTTC.

This clonotype has at least ten counts. The rearrangement joins TRBV5-1 to TRBJ2-1, with 7 bases aligning to TRBD2. The CDR3 loop spans 16 amino acids. V trimming: 3 bases; J trimming: 0 bases; junction bases outside the gene matches: 6. Germline loops: CDR1 SGHRS, CDR2 YFSETQ. The CDR3 nucleotides are TGCGCCAGCAGCTCCGACTCGGGGGGCTCCTACAATGAGCAGTTCTTC. It encodes CASSSDSGGSYNEQFF.

This clonotype was detected ten times or more. The chain recombines TRBV5-6 with TRBJ1-4; D gene unclear. V lost 1 base and J lost 0, with 13 bases in between. Germline V gene sequence: CDR1 SGHDT, CDR2 YYEEEE. The CDR3 loop spans 17 amino acids. The CDR3 is CASSLLRRTATNEKLFF. The CDR3 coding sequence is TGTGCCAGCAGCTTGCTTCGACGGACCGCAACTAATGAAAAACTGTTTTTT.